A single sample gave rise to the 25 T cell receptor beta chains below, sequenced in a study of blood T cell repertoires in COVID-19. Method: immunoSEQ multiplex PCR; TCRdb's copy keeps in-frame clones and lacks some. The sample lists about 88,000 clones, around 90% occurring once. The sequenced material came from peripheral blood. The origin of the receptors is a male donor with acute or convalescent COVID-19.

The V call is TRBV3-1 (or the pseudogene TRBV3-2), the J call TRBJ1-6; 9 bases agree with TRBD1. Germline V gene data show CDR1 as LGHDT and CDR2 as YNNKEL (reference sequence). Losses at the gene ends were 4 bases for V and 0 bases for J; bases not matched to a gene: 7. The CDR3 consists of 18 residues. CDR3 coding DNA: TGTGCCAGCAGCCGGGGACAGGGCAGGAGCTCCTATAATTCACCCCTCCACTTT. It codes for CASSRGQGRSSYNSPLHF.

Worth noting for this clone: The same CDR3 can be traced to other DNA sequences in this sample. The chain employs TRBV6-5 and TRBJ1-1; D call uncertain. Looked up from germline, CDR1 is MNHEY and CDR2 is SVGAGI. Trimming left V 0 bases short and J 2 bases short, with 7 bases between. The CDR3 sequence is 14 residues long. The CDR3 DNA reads TGTGCCAGCAGTTACTCGCAGGCTAACACTGAAGCTTTCTTT. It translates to CASSYSQANTEAFF.

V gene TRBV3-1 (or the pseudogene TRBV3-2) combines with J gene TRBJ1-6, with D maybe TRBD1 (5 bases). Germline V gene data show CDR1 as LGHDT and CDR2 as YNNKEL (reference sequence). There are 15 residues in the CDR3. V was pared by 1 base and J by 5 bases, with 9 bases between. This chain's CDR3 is CASSQATGNNSPLHF. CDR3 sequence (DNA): TGTGCCAGCAGCCAAGCTACAGGTAATAATTCACCCCTCCACTTT.

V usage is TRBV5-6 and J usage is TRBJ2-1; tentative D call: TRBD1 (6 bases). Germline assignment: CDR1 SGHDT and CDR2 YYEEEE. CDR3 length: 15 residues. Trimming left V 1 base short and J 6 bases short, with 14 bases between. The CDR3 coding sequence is TGTGCCAGCAGCTTGACAGGGATTAGGTTCAATGAGCAGTTCTTC. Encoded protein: CASSLTGIRFNEQFF.

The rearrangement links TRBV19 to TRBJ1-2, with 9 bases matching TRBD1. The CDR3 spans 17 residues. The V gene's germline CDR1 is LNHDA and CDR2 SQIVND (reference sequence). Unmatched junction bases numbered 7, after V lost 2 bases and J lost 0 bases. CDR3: CASSIPGTGSSNYGYTF. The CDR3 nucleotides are TGTGCCAGTAGTATACCCGGGACAGGGTCTTCTAACTATGGCTACACCTTC.

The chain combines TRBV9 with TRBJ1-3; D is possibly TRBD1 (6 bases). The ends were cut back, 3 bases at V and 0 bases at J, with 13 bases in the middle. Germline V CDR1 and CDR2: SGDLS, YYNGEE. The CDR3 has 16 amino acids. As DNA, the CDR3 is TGTGCCAGCAGCGCAACAGGGATCTTCTCTGGAAACACCATATATTTT. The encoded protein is CASSATGIFSGNTIYF.

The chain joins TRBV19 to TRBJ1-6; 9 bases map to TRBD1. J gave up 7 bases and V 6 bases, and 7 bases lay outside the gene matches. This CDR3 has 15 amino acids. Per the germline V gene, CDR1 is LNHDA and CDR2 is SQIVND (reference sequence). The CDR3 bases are TGTGCCAGTAGACCACCGGGACAGGGAAATTCACCCCTCCACTTT. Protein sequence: CASRPPGQGNSPLHF.

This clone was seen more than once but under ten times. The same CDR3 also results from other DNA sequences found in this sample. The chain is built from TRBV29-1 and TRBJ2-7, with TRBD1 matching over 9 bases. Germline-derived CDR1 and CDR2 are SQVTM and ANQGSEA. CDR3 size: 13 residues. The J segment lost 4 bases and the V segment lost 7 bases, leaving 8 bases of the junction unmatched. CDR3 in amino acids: CSAGQGGGYEQYF. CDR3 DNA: TGCAGCGCGGGACAGGGTGGTGGGTACGAGCAGTACTTC.

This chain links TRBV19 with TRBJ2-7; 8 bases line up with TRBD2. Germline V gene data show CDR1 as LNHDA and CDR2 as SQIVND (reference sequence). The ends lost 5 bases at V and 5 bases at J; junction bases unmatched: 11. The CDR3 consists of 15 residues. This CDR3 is CASSATGGANHEQYF. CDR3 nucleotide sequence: TGTGCCAGTAGTGCCACGGGAGGGGCGAACCACGAGCAGTACTTC.

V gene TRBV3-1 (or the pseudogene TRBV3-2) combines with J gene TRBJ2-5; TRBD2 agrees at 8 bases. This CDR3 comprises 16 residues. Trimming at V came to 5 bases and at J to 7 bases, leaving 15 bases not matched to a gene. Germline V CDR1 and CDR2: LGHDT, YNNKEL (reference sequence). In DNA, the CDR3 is TGTGCCAGCAGCACTGTAAAGGCCCGGGGGGGAGGGACCCAGTACTTC. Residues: CASSTVKARGGGTQYF.

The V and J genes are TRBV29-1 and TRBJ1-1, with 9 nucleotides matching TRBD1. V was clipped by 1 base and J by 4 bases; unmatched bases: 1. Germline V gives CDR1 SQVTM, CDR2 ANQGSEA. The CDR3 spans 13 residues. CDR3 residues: CSVEGTGATEAFF. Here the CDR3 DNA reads TGCAGCGTTGAAGGGACAGGGGCCACTGAAGCTTTCTTT.

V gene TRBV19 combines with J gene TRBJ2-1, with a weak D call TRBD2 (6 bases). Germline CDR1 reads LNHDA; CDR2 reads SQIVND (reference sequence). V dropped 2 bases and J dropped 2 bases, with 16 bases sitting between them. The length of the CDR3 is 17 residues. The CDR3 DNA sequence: TGTGCCAGTAGTATAAACGTCGGGGGAAACGCCTACAATGAGCAGTTCTTC. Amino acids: CASSINVGGNAYNEQFF.

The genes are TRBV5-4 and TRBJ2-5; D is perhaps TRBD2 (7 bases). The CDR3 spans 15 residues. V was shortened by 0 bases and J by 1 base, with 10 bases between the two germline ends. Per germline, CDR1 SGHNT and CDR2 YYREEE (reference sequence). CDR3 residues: CASSLGGGFQETQYF. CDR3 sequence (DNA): TGTGCCAGCAGCTTGGGGGGGGGCTTCCAAGAGACCCAGTACTTC. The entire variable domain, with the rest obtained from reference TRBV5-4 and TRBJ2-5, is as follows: ETGVTQSPTHLIKTRGQQVTLRCSSQSGHNTVSWYQQALGQGPQFIFQYYREEENGRGNFPPRFSGLQFPNYSSELNVNALELDDSALYLCASSLGGGFQETQYFGPGTRLLVL.

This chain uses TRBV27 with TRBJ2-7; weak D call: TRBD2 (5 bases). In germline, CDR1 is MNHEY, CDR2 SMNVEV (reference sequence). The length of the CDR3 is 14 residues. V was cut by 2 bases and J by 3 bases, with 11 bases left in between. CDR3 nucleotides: TGTGCCAGCAGTTTAAACCCCGAGGGCTACGAGCAGTACTTC. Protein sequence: CASSLNPEGYEQYF.

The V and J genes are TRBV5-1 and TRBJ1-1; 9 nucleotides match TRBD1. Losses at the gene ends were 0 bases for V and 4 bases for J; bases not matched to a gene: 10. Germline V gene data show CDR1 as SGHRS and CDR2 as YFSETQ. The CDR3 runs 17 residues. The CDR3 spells CASSLDRDRASATEAFF. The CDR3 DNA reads TGCGCCAGCAGCTTGGACCGGGACAGGGCCTCGGCCACTGAAGCTTTCTTT.

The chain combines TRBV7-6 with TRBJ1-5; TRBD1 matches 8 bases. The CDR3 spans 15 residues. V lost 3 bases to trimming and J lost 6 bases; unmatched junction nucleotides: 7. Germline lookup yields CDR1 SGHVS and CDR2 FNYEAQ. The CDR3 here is CASSLNQGAGQPQHF. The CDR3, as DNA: TGTGCCAGCAGCTTGAATCAGGGGGCGGGTCAGCCCCAGCATTTT. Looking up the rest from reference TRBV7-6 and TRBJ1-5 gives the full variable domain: GAGVSQSPRYKVTKRGQDVALRCDPISGHVSLYWYRQALGQGPEFLTYFNYEAQQDKSGLPNDRFSAERPEGSISTLTIQRTEQRDSAMYRCASSLNQGAGQPQHFGDGTRLSIL.

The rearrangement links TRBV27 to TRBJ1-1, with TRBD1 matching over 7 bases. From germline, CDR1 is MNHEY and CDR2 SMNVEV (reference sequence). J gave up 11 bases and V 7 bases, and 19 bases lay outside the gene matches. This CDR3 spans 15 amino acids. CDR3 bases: TGTGCCAGCACGTTATATGCTCAGGGGGTCCAATGGGCTTTCTTT. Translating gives CASTLYAQGVQWAFF.

The DNA of the CDR3 is TGTGCCAGCAGCTTCCAACCGGGGGGGGGCACAGATACGCAGTATTTT. Its protein product is CASSFQPGGGTDTQYF. V gene TRBV11-2 combines with J gene TRBJ2-3; 8 positions match TRBD2. Germline trimming cut 3 bases from V and 1 base from J; bases unmatched to any gene: 6. Germline V lookup: CDR1 SGHAT, CDR2 FQNNGV. This CDR3 contains 16 residues.

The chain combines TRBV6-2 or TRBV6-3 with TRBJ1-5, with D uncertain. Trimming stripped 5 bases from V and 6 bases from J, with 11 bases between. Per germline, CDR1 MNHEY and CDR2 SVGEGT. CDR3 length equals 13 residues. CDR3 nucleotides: TGTGCCAGCAGTCGCGCAAAGAGTCAGCCCCAGCATTTT. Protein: CASSRAKSQPQHF.

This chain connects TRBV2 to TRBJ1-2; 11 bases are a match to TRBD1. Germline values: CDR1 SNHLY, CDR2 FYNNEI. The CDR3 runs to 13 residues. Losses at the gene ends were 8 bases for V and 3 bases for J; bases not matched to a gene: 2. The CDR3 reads CASGQGADYGYTF. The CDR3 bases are TGTGCCAGCGGACAGGGGGCCGACTATGGCTACACCTTC.

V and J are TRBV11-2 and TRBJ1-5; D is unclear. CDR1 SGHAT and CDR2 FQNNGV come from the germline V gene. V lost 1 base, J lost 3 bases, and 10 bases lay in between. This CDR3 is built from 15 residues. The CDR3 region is CASSLGGRTNQPQHF. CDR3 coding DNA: TGTGCCAGCAGCTTAGGCGGCAGAACCAATCAGCCCCAGCATTTT.

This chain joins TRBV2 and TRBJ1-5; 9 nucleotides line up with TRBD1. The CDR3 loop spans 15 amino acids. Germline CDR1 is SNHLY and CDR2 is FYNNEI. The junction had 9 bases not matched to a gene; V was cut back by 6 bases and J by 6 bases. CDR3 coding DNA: TGTGCCAGCAGCCTGCCGGGACAGGGTGGTCAGCCCCAGCATTTT. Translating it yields CASSLPGQGGQPQHF.

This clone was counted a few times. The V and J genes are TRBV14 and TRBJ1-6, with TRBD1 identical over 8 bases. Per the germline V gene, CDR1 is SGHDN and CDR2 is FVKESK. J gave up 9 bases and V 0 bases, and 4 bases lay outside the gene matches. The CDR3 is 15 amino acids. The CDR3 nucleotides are TGTGCCAGCAGCCAAGATAGGACAGGGACTTCACCCCTCCACTTT. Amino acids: CASSQDRTGTSPLHF.

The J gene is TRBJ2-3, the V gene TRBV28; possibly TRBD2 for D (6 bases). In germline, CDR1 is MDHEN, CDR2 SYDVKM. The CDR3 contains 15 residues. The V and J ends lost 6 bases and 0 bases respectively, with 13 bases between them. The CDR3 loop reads CASRTGTVSTDTQYF. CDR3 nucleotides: TGTGCCAGCAGGACCGGGACTGTTAGCACAGATACGCAGTATTTT.

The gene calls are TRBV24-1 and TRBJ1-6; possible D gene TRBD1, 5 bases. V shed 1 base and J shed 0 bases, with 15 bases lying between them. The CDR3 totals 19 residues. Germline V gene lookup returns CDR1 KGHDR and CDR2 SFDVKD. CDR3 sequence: CATSDFLSSDISYNSPLHF. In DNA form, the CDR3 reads TGTGCCACCAGTGATTTTCTATCCTCGGACATCTCCTATAATTCACCCCTCCACTTT.